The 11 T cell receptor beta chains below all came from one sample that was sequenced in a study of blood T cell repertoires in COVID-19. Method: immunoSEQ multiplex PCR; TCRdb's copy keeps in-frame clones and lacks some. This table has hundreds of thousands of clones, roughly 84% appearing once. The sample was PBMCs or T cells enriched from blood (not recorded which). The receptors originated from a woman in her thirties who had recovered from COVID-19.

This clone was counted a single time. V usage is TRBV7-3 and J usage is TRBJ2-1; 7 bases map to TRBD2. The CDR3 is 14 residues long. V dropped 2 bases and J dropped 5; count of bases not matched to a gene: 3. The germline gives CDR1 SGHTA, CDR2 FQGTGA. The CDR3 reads CASSLGGLDNEQFF. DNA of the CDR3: TGTGCCAGCAGCTTAGGAGGACTAGACAATGAGCAGTTCTTC.

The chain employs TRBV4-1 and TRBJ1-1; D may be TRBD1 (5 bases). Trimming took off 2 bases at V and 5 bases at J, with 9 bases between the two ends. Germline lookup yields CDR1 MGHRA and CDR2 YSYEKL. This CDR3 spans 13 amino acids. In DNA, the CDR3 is TGCGCCAGCAGCCAATCGGGGGGAACTGAAGCTTTCTTT. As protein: CASSQSGGTEAFF.

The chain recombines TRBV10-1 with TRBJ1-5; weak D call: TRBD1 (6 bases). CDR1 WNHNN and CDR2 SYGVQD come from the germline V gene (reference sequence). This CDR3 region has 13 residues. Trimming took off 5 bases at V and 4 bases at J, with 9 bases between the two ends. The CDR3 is CASSKTGNQPQHF. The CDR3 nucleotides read TGCGCCAGCAGTAAAACAGGGAATCAGCCCCAGCATTTT.

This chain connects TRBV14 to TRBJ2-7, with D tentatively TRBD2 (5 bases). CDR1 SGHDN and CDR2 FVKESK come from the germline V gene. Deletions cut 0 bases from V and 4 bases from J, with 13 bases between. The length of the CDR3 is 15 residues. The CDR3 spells CASSQEGRRRYEQYF. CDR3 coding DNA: TGTGCCAGCAGCCAAGAGGGCAGGAGGAGGTACGAGCAGTACTTC.

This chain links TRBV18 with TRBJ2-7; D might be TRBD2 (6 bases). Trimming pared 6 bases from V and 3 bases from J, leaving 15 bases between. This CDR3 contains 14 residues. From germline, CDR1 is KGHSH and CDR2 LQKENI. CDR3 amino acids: CASSTNGRDYEQYF. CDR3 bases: TGTGCCAGCTCGACGAACGGGAGAGACTACGAGCAGTACTTC.

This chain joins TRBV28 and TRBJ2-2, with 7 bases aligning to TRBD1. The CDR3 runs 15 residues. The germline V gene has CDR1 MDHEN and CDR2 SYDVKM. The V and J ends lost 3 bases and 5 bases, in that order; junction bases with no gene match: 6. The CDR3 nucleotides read TGTGCCAGCAGTTTGGTGAGGGGGCGGACCGGGGAGCTGTTTTTT. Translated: CASSLVRGRTGELFF.

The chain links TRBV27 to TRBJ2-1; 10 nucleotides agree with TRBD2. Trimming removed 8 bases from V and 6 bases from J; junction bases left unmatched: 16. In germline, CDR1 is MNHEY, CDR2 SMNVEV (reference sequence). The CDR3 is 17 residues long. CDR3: CASSLREREGLLNEQFF. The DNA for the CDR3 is TGTGCCAGCTCCCTGAGGGAGCGGGAGGGCCTTCTCAATGAGCAGTTCTTC.

CDR3 nucleotides: TGTGCCAGTAGTATAGGTCCAAACACAGATACGCAGTATTTT. Translated: CASSIGPNTDTQYF. The rearrangement joins TRBV19 to TRBJ2-3, with unresolved D. The length of the CDR3 is 14 residues. Germline loops: CDR1 LNHDA, CDR2 SQIVND (reference sequence). Trimming took 1 base from V and 2 from J, leaving 7 bases between them.

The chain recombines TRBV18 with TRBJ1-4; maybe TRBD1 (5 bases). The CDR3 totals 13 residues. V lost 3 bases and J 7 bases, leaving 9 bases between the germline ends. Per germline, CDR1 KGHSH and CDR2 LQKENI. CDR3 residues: CASSPRDGEKLFF. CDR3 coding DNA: TGTGCCAGCTCACCGCGGGACGGTGAAAAACTGTTTTTT.

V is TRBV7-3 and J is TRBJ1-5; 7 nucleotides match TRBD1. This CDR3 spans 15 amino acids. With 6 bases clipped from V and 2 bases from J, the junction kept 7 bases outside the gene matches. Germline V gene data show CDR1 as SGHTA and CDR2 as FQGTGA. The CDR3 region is CASSQSGTGNQPQHF. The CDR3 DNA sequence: TGTGCCAGCAGTCAATCCGGGACAGGCAATCAGCCCCAGCATTTT.

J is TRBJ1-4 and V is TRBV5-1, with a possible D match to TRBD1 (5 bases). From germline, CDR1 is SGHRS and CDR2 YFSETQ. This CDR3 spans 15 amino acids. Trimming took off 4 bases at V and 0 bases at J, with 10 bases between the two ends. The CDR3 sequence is CASSPLTATNEKLFF. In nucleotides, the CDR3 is TGCGCCAGCAGCCCCCTGACAGCAACTAATGAAAAACTGTTTTTT.